This T cell receptor beta chain was captured by sequencing in a study of T cell changes during pregnancy in multiple sclerosis. Deletions cut 1 base from V and 7 bases from J, with 11 bases between. The CDR3 has 13 residues. The V gene's germline CDR1 is SGHTA and CDR2 FQGNSA. Sequenced by immunoSEQ multiplex PCR; TCRdb stores in-frame clones only, minus some. The sample lists about 69,000 clones, around 94% occurring once. The specimen was peripheral blood, collected in the third trimester of pregnancy. The chain combines TRBV7-2 with TRBJ2-7; weak D call: TRBD2 (5 bases). The TCR originated in a female donor in good health, enrolled as a control in a pregnancy study. The CDR3: CASSLGEDLEQYF. The CDR3 DNA sequence: TGTGCCAGCAGCTTAGGCGAGGACTTGGAGCAGTACTTC.